These 8 T cell receptor beta chains came from one sample sequenced in a study of cytotoxic CD8 clonotypes in ibrutinib-treated CLL. The repertoire was sequenced with immunoSEQ multiplex PCR; TCRdb's copy has only in-frame clones and lacks some. There are approximately 190,000 clones in the sample; 70% occur only once, and 5.9% lies in the top ten. The sequenced sample was PBMCs, obtained after 12 months of ibrutinib treatment. The receptors come from a human donor with chronic lymphocytic leukemia.

The rearrangement links TRBV29-1 to TRBJ1-1, with 7 bases lining up with TRBD1. Germline trimming cut 2 bases from V and 5 bases from J; bases unmatched to any gene: 11. The germline gives CDR1 SQVTM, CDR2 ANQGSEA. The CDR3 runs to 15 residues. CDR3 region: CSVEFRAGGGTEAFF. CDR3 sequence (DNA): TGCAGCGTTGAATTTAGGGCAGGGGGGGGTACTGAAGCTTTCTTT.

Note on this clone: A junction boundary mismatches the germline segment, possibly from a read error. The CDR3, as DNA: TGTGCCTGGAGTCCCGAGCGGGGTGTTTACGGGCAGTACTTC. Its translation is CAWSPERGVYGQYF. The chain employs TRBV30 and TRBJ2-7; the match to TRBD2 covers 7 bases. Germline V gene lookup returns CDR1 GTSNPN and CDR2 SVGIG (reference sequence). CDR3 size: 14 residues.

This clone is a singleton in its sample. Here the CDR3 reads CASSLFLGGYEQYF. The CDR3 nucleotides read TGTGCCAGCAGCTTATTTTTGGGAGGGTACGAGCAGTACTTC. The V call is TRBV7-2, the J call TRBJ2-7; the match to TRBD2 covers 7 bases. The germline gives CDR1 SGHTA, CDR2 FQGNSA. CDR3 length: 14 residues. Losses at the gene ends were 2 bases for V and 4 bases for J; bases not matched to a gene: 5. The complete variable domain, with remaining parts taken from reference TRBV7-2 and TRBJ2-7, reads GAGVSQSPSNKVTEKGKDVELRCDPISGHTALYWYRQSLGQGLEFLIYFQGNSAPDKSGLPSDRFSAERTGGSVSTLTIQRTQQEDSAVYLCASSLFLGGYEQYFGPGTRLTVT.

The rearrangement links TRBV9 to TRBJ2-3; no reliable D call. V lost 3 bases and J 2 bases, leaving 7 bases between the germline ends. Germline V gene data show CDR1 as SGDLS and CDR2 as YYNGEE. This CDR3 region has 13 residues. CDR3 region: CASSAAYTDTQYF. For the CDR3, the DNA is TGTGCCAGCAGCGCTGCGTACACAGATACGCAGTATTTT.

The chain employs TRBV30 and TRBJ2-3; the D is unclear. The length of the CDR3 is 11 residues. The V end lost 1 base, the J end lost 6 bases, and 5 bases lay between the germline ends. Germline V gene sequence: CDR1 GTSNPN, CDR2 SVGIG (reference sequence). The CDR3, as DNA: TGTGCCTGGAGTGGACTGGATACGCAGTATTTT. Protein product: CAWSGLDTQYF.

As to this clone: This sample also contains other DNA sequences that code for the same CDR3. The V and J genes are TRBV7-3 and TRBJ1-1; no firm D call. Germline assignment: CDR1 SGHTA and CDR2 FQGTGA. V shed 3 bases and J shed 1 base, with 6 bases lying between them. CDR3 length: 13 amino acids. The CDR3 nucleotides read TGTGCCAGCAGCTTTTCAGGGAACACTGAAGCTTTCTTT. Its translation is CASSFSGNTEAFF.

The rearrangement uses TRBV29-1 and TRBJ2-7; 8 nucleotides align to TRBD1. CDR1 is SQVTM, CDR2 ANQGSEA, per germline. Unmatched junction bases numbered 4, after V lost 4 bases and J lost 5 bases. This CDR3 has 12 amino acids. CDR3 protein: CSVVPRGHEQYF. DNA of the CDR3: TGCAGCGTTGTCCCCAGGGGGCACGAGCAGTACTTC.

The chain uses TRBV5-6 and TRBJ2-5; a weak D match, TRBD2 (5 bases). V shed 6 bases and J shed 5 bases, with 17 bases lying between them. The CDR3 is 14 amino acids. Germline V gene lookup returns CDR1 SGHDT and CDR2 YYEEEE. In DNA, the CDR3 is TGTGCCAGCAACGCGAACGGGATCTCGGAGACCCAGTACTTC. Its protein is CASNANGISETQYF.